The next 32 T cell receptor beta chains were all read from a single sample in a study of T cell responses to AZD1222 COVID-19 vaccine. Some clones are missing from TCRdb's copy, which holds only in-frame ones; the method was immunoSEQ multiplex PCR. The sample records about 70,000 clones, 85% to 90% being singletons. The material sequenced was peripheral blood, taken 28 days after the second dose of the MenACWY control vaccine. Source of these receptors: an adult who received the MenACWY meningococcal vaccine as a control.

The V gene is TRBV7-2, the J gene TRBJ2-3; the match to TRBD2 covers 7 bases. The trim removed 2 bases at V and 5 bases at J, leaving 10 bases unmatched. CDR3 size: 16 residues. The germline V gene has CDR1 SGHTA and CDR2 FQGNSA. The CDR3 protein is CASSLLAGTGGDTQYF. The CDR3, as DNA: TGTGCCAGCAGCTTATTGGCGGGGACGGGAGGAGATACGCAGTATTTT.

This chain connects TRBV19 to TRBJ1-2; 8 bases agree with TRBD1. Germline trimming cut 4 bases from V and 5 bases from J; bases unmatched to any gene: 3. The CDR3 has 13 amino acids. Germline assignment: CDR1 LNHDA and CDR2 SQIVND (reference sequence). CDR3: CASSKDREYGYTF. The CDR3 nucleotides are TGTGCCAGTAGTAAGGACAGGGAGTATGGCTACACCTTC.

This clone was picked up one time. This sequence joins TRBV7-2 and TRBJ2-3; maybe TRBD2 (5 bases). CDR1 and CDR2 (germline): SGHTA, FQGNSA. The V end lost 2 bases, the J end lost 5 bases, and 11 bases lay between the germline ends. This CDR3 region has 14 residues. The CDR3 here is CASSLFQSGDTQYF. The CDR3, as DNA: TGTGCCAGCAGCTTATTCCAGAGCGGAGATACGCAGTATTTT. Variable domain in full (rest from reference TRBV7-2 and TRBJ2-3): GAGVSQSPSNKVTEKGKDVELRCDPISGHTALYWYRQSLGQGLEFLIYFQGNSAPDKSGLPSDRFSAERTGGSVSTLTIQRTQQEDSAVYLCASSLFQSGDTQYFGPGTRLTVL.

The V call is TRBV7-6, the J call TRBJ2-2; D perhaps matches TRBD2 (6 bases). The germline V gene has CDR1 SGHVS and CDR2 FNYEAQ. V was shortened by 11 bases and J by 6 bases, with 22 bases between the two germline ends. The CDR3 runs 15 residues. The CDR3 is CAGGDRAAGPGELFF. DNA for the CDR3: TGTGCCGGCGGGGACCGGGCCGCGGGGCCCGGGGAGCTGTTTTTT.

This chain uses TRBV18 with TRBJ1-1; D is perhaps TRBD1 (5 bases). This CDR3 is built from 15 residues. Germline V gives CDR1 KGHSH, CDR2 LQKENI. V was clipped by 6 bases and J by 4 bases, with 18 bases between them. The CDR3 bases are TGTGCCAGCTCTTCGAGTTGGGGGGGAGGCACTGAAGCTTTCTTT. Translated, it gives CASSSSWGGGTEAFF.

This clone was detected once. CDR3 sequence reads: CASSFSQGADTQYF. CDR3 sequence (DNA): TGTGCCAGCAGCTTTTCACAGGGCGCAGATACGCAGTATTTT. The chain carries TRBV11-2 and TRBJ2-3, with D tentatively TRBD1 (6 bases). The germline V gene has CDR1 SGHAT and CDR2 FQNNGV. This CDR3 spans 14 amino acids. V lost 3 bases and J 4 bases, leaving 11 bases between the germline ends. The variable domain in full, with the rest retrieved from reference TRBV11-2 and TRBJ2-3, is EAGVAQSPRYKIIEKRQSVAFWCNPISGHATLYWYQQILGQGPKLLIQFQNNGVVDDSQLPKDRFSAERLKGVDSTLKIQPAKLEDSAVYLCASSFSQGADTQYFGPGTRLTVL.

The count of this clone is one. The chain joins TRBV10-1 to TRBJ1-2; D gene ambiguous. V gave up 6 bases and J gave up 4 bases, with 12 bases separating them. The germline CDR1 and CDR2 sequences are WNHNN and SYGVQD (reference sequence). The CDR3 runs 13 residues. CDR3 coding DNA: TGCGCCAGCAGCCGAGGGCGGCCCTATGGCTACACCTTC. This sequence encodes CASSRGRPYGYTF.

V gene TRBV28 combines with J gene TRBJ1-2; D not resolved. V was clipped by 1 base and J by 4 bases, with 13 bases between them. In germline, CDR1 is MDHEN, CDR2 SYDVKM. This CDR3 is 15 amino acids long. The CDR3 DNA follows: TGTGCCAGCAGTTTATCGGGGTACCGCGGCTATGGCTACACCTTC. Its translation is CASSLSGYRGYGYTF.

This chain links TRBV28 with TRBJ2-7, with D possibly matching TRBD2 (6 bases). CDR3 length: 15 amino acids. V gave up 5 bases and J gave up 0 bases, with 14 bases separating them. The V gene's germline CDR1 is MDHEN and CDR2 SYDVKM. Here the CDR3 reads CASSPHWDSSYEQYF. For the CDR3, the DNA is TGTGCCAGCAGTCCTCACTGGGACTCCTCCTACGAGCAGTACTTC.

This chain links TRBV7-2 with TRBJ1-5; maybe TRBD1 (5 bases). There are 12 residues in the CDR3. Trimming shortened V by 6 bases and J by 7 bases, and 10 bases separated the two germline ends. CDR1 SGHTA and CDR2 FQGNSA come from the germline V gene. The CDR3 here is CASSLDNQPQHF. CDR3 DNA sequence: TGTGCCAGCAGTTTGGACAACCAGCCCCAGCATTTT.

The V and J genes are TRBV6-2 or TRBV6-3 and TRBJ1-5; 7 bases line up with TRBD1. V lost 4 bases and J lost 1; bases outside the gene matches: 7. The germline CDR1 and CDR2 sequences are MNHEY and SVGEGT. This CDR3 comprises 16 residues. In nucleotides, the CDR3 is TGTGCCAGCAGTTCGACAGGGAGGTTCAGCAATCAGCCCCAGCATTTT. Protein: CASSSTGRFSNQPQHF.

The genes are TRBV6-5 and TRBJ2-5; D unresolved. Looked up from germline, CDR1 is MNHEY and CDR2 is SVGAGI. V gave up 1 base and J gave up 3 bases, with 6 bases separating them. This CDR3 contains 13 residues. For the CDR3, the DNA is TGTGCCAGCAGTTACTATGAGGAAGAGACCCAGTACTTC. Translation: CASSYYEEETQYF.

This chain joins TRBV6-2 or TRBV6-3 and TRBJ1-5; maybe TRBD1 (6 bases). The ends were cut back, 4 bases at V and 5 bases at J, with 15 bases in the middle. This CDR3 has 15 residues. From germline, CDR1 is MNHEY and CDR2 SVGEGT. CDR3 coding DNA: TGTGCCAGCAGTTGGCGACAGGAACCTGATCAGCCCCAGCATTTT. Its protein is CASSWRQEPDQPQHF.

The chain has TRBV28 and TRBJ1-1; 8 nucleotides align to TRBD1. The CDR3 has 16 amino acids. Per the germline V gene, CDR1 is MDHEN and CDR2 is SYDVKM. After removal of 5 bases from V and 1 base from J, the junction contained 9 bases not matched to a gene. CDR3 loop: CASSPRQGIPNTEAFF. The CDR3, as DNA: TGTGCCAGCAGTCCCCGACAGGGGATCCCGAACACTGAAGCTTTCTTT.

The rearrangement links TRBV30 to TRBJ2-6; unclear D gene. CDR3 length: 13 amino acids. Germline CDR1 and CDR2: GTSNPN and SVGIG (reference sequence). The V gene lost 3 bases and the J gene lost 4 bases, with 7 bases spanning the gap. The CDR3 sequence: CAWSPGGANVLTF. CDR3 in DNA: TGTGCCTGGAGCCCCGGGGGGGCCAACGTCCTGACTTTC.

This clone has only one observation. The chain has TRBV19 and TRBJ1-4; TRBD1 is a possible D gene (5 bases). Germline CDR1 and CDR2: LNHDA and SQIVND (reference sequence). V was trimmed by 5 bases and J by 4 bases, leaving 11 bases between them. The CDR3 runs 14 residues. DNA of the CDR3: TGTGCCAGTAGTTATGACAGCAGTAATGAAAAACTGTTTTTT. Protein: CASSYDSSNEKLFF.

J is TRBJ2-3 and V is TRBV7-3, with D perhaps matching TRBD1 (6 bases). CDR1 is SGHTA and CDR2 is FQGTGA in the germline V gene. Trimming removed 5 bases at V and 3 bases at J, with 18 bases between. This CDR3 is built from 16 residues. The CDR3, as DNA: TGTGCCAGCAGCCCCATGGCCAGGGGTACGACAGATACGCAGTATTTT. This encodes CASSPMARGTTDTQYF.

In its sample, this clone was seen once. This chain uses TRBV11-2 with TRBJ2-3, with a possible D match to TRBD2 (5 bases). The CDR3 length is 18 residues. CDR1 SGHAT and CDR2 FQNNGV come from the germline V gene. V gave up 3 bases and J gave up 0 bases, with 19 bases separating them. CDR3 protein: CASSLGVGVGTSTDTQYF. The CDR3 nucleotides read TGTGCCAGCAGCTTGGGCGTGGGAGTGGGAACTAGCACAGATACGCAGTATTTT.

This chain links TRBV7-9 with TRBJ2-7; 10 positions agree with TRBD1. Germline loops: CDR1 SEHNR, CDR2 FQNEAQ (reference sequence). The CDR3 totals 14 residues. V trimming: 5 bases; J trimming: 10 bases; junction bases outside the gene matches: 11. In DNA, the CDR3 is TGTGCCAGCAGCCCAGGGGGACAGGGGTATCTACAGTACTTC. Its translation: CASSPGGQGYLQYF.

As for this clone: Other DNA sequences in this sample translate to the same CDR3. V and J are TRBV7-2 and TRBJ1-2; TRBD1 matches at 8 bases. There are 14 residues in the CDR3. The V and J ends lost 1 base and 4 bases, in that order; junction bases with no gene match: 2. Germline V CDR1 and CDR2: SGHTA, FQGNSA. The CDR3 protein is CASSLVDRGYGYTF. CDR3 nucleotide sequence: TGTGCCAGCAGCTTAGTCGACAGGGGCTATGGCTACACCTTC.

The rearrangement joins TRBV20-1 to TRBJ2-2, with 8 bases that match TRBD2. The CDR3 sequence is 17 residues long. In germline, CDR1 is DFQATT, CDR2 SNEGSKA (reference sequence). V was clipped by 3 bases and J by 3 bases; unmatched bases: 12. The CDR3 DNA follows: TGCAGTGCTAGTCTCGGGAGGGCCACGGTAGACACCGGGGAGCTGTTTTTT. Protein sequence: CSASLGRATVDTGELFF.

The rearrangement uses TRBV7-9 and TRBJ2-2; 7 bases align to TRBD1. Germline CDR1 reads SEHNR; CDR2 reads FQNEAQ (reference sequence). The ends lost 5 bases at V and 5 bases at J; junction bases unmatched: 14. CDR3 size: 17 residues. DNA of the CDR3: TGTGCCAGCAGCCCACAGGGGAGACGGATCTTGACCGGGGAGCTGTTTTTT. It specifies CASSPQGRRILTGELFF.

This chain's CDR3 is CASSPGGYGNQPQHF. The CDR3 DNA sequence: TGCGCCAGCAGTCCTGGGGGGTACGGCAATCAGCCCCAGCATTTT. This chain links TRBV5-1 with TRBJ1-5, with a possible D match to TRBD1 (5 bases). There are 15 residues in the CDR3. Trimming shortened V by 5 bases and J by 2 bases, and 14 bases separated the two germline ends. In germline, CDR1 is SGHRS, CDR2 YFSETQ.

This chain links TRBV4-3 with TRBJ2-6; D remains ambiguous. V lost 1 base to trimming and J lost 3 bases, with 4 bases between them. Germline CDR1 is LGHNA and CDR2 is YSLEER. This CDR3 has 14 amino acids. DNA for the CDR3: TGCGCCAGCAGCCAAGGGGATGGGGCCAACGTCCTGACTTTC. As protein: CASSQGDGANVLTF.

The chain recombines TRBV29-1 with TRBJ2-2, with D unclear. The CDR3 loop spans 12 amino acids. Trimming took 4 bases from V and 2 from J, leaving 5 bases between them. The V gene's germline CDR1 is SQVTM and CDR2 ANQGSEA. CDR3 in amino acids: CSVGFNTGELFF. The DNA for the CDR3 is TGCAGCGTTGGGTTTAACACCGGGGAGCTGTTTTTT.

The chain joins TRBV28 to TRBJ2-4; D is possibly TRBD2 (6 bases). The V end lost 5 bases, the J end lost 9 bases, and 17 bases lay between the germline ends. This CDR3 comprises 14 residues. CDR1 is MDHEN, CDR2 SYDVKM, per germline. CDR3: CASSQGVGRTIQYF. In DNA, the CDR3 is TGTGCCAGCAGTCAAGGAGTTGGGAGGACCATTCAGTACTTC.

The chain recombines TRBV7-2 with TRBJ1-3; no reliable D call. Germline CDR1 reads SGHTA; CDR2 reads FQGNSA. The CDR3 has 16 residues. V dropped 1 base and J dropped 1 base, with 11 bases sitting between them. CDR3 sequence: CASSLVGLGSGNTIYF. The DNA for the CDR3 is TGTGCCAGCAGCTTAGTGGGGTTGGGATCTGGAAACACCATATATTTT.

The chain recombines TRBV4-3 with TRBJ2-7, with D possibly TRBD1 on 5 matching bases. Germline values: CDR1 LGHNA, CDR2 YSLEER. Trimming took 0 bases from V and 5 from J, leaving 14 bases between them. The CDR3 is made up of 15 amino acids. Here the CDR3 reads CASSQEGRDFDEQYF. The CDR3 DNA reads TGCGCCAGCAGCCAAGAGGGCAGGGATTTCGACGAGCAGTACTTC.

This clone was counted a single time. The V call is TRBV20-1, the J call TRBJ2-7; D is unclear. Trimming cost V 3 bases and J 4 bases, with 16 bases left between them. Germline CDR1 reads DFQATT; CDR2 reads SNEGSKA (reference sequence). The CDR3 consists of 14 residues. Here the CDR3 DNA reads TGCAGTGCTAGTGGGCCAGGCGAACCATACGAGCAGTACTTC. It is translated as CSASGPGEPYEQYF.

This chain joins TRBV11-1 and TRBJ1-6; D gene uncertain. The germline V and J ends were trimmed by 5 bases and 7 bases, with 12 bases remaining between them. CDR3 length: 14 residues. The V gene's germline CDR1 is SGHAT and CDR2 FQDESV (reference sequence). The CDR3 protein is CASSISPLNSPLHF. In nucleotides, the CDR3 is TGTGCCAGCAGCATCAGTCCCTTAAATTCACCCCTCCACTTT.

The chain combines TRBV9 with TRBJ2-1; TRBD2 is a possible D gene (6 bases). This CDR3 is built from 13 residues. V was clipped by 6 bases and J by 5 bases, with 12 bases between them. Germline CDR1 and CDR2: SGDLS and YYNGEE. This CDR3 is CASTGSTHNEQFF. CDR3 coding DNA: TGTGCCAGCACCGGGAGTACCCACAATGAGCAGTTCTTC.

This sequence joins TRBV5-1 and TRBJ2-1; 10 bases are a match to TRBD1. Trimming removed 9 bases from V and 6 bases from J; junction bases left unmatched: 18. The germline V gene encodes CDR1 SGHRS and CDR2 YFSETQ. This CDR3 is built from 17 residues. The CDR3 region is CATRPYISGTGVNEQFF. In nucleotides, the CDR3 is TGCGCCACCCGTCCATACATTTCCGGGACAGGGGTCAATGAGCAGTTCTTC.